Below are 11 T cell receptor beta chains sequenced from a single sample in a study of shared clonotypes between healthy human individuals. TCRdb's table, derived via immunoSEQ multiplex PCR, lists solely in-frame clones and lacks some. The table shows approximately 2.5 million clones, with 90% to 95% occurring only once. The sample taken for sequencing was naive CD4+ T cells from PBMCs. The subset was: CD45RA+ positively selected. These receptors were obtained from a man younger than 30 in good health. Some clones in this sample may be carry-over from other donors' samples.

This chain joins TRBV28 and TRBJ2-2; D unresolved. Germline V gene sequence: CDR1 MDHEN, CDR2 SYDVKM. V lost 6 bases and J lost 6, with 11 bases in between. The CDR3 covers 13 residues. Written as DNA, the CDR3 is TGTGCCAGCAGCATAGGAGTTCCCGGGGAGCTGTTTTTT. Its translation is CASSIGVPGELFF.

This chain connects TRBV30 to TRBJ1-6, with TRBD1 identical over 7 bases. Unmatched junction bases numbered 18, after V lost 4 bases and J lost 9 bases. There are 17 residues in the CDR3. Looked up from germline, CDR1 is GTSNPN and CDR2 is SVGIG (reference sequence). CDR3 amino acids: CAWTLSGATGIGSPLHF. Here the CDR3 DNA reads TGTGCCTGGACCCTCAGCGGCGCGACAGGGATCGGTTCACCCCTCCACTTT.

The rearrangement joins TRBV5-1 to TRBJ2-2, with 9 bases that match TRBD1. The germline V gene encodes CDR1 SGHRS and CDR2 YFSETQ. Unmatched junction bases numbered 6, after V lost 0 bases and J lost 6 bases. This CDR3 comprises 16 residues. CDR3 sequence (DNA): TGCGCCAGCAGCTTGGATGGGACAGGGAATGCCGGGGAGCTGTTTTTT. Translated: CASSLDGTGNAGELFF.

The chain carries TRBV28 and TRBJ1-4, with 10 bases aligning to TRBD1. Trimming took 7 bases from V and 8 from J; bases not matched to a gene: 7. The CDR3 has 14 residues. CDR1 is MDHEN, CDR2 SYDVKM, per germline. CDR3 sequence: CASKPGQGREKLFF. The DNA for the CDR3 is TGTGCCAGCAAACCGGGACAGGGGCGCGAAAAACTGTTTTTT. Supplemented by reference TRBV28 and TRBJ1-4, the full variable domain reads DVKVTQSSRYLVKRTGEKVFLECVQDMDHENMFWYRQDPGLGLRLIYFSYDVKMKEKGDIPEGYSVSREKKERFSLILESASTNQTSMYLCASKPGQGREKLFFGSGTQLSVL.

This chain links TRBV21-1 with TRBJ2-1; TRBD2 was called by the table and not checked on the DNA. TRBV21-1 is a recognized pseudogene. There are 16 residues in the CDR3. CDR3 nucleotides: TGTGCCAGCAGCAAAGCCGGCGGGAGGTCCTACAATGAGCAGTTCTTC. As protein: CASSKAGGRSYNEQFF.

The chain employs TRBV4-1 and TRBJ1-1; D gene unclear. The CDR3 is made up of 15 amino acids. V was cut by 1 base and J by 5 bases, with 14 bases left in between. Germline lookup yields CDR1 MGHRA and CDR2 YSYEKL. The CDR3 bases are TGCGCCAGCAGCCAAGCCCCCCTCCTCGGGACTGAAGCTTTCTTT. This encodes CASSQAPLLGTEAFF.

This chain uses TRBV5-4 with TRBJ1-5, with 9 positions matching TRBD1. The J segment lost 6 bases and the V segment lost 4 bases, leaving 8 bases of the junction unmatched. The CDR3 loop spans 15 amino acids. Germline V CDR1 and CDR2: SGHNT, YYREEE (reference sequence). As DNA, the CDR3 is TGTGCCAGCAGCCGGGACAGGGCCCCGGGTCAGCCCCAGCATTTT. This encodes CASSRDRAPGQPQHF.

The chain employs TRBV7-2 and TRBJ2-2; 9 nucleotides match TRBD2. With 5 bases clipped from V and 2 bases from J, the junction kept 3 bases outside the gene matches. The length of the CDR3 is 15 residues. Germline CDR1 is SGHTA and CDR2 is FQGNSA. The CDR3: CASSRTSDNTGELFF. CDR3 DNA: TGTGCCAGCAGCCGGACTAGCGATAACACCGGGGAGCTGTTTTTT. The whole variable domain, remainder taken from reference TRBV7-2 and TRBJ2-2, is GAGVSQSPSNKVTEKGKDVELRCDPISGHTALYWYRQSLGQGLEFLIYFQGNSAPDKSGLPSDRFSAERTGGSVSTLTIQRTQQEDSAVYLCASSRTSDNTGELFFGEGSRLTVL.

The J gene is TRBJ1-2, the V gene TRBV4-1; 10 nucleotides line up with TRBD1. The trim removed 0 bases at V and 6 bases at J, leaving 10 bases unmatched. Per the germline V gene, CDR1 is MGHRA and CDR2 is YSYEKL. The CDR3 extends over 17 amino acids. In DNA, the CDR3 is TGCGCCAGCAGCCAAGAATCCCGCCCGACAGGGGGCGATGGCTACACCTTC. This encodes CASSQESRPTGGDGYTF.

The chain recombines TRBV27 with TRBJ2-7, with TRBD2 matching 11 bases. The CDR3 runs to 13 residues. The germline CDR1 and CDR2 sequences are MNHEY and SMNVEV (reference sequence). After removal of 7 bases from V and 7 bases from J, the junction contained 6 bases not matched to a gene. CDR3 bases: TGTGCCAGCACCCTAGCGGGAGGTCGGGAGCAGTACTTC. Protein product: CASTLAGGREQYF.

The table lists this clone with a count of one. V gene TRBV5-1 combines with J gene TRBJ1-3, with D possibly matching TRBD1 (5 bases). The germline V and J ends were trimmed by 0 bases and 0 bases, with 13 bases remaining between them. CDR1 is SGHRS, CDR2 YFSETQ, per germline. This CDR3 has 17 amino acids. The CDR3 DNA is TGCGCCAGCAGCTTGGATTTGTCTGGGGGCTCTGGAAACACCATATATTTT. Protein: CASSLDLSGGSGNTIYF.